Each of the 9 T cell receptor beta chains below was sequenced from the same sample in a study of Graves' ophthalmopathy and Graves' hyperthyroidism. The sequenced template was RNA, covering the TCR beta CDR3 region. HTBI-primed first-round RT-PCR preceded second-round multiplex PCR. Each CDR3 protein is one row after TCRdb ran MiXCR on the multiplex PCR reads. The profile shows roughly 600,000 distinct CDR3 sequences, 35% to 45% of them singletons. Specimen: peripheral blood or thyroid tissue (not recorded which). Receptors were obtained from an adult man with Graves' hyperthyroidism.

A note on this clonotype: Given a much more abundant clone one base away, this may be a read error. The chain combines TRBV20-1 with TRBJ1-1, with 7 bases aligning to TRBD1. Trimming at V came to 0 bases and at J to 0 bases, leaving 7 bases not matched to a gene. The germline V gene encodes CDR1 DFQATT and CDR2 SNEGSKA (reference sequence). This CDR3 comprises 16 residues. In DNA, the CDR3 is TGCAGTGCTAGAGAAAACAGGGGAAGCTTGAACACTGAAGCTTTCTTT. Amino acid sequence: CSARENRGSLNTEAFF.

The chain recombines TRBV7-9 with TRBJ2-7, with TRBD1 matching 7 bases. The germline V gene has CDR1 SEHNR and CDR2 FQNEAQ (reference sequence). The CDR3 covers 14 residues. V shed 5 bases and J 7 bases; nucleotides not matched to a gene: 11. This CDR3 is CASSPGQAYNEQYF. The CDR3 region has the DNA TGTGCCAGCAGCCCCGGACAGGCCTACAATGAGCAGTACTTC.

This clonotype was seen at least ten times. The V gene is TRBV2, the J gene TRBJ1-3; no reliable D call. V lost 1 base, J lost 4 bases, and 5 bases lay in between. Looked up from germline, CDR1 is SNHLY and CDR2 is FYNNEI. This CDR3 is 13 amino acids long. CDR3 sequence: CASSEVEGNTIYF. As DNA, the CDR3 is TGTGCCAGCAGTGAAGTGGAAGGAAACACCATATATTTT.

Turning to this clonotype: One base away lies a much larger clone, so this may be a sequencing read error. CDR3 sequence (DNA): TGTGCCAGCAGTGGAGGAATTCTATTTAGCGGTACCTACGAGCAGTACTTC. Protein: CASSGGILFSGTYEQYF. V usage is TRBV2 and J usage is TRBJ2-7; D possibly corresponds to TRBD2 (6 bases). V lost 4 bases, J lost 2 bases, and 21 bases lay in between. This CDR3 comprises 17 residues. Germline CDR1 and CDR2: SNHLY and FYNNEI.

This clonotype showed up many times. The chain combines TRBV7-9 with TRBJ1-3; no clear D gene. Germline loops: CDR1 SEHNR, CDR2 FQNEAQ (reference sequence). The CDR3 sequence is 16 residues long. V was trimmed by 1 base and J by 4 bases, leaving 14 bases between them. In nucleotides, the CDR3 is TGTGCCAGCAGCTTAGAAAGGGAGGAGTTCGGAAACACCATATATTTT. This translates into CASSLEREEFGNTIYF.

Concerning this clonotype: Mismatch with germline at one junction end may stem from a read error. V is TRBV15 and J is TRBJ1-1; D is perhaps TRBD1 (5 bases). CDR1 and CDR2 from the germline V gene are LNHNV and YYDKDF (reference sequence). This CDR3 is built from 14 residues. The CDR3 nucleotides are TGTGCCACCAGCGGAGAGGGGCCTAACACTGAAGCTTTCTTT. This gives the protein CATSGEGPNTEAFF.

V is TRBV6-5 and J is TRBJ1-1; no clear D gene. The germline V gene has CDR1 MNHEY and CDR2 SVGAGI. The V end was cut by 6 bases, the J end by 2 bases, with 13 bases between. The CDR3 runs to 14 residues. CDR3 region: CASRSGRRNTEAFF. CDR3 in DNA: TGTGCCAGCAGGAGCGGGCGGAGAAACACTGAAGCTTTCTTT.

Of note for this clonotype: A much larger clone sits a single nucleotide away, making a read error possible. This chain uses TRBV5-1 with TRBJ1-4; D not certain. V lost 1 base and J 8 bases, leaving 15 bases between the germline ends. CDR1 and CDR2 from the germline V gene are SGHRS and YFSETQ. The CDR3 consists of 15 residues. CDR3 in amino acids: CASSLYPGGKEKLFF. DNA of the CDR3: TGCGCCAGCAGCTTGTATCCAGGAGGTAAGGAAAAACTGTTTTTT.

On this clonotype: The DNA is left out, because the CDR3 cannot be placed on it with certainty; the CDR3 is given as TCRdb lists it. The rearrangement joins TRBV12-3 or TRBV12-4 to TRBJ2-7; TRBD1 is the table's D call, not checked against the DNA. The CDR3 spans 17 amino acids, including both terminal residues. The CDR3: CICSARSTGTGSGEQYF.